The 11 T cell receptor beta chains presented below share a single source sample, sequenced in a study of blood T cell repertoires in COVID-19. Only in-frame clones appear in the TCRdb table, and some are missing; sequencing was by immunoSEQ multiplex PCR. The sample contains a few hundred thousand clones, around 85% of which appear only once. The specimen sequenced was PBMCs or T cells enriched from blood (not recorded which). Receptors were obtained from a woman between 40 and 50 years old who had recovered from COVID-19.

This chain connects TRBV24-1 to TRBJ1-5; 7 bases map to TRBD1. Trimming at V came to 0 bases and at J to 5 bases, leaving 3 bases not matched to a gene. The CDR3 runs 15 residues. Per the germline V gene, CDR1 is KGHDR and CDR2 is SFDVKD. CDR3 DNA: TGTGCCACCAGTGATTTGGACAGGGTGGATCAGCCCCAGCATTTT. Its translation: CATSDLDRVDQPQHF.

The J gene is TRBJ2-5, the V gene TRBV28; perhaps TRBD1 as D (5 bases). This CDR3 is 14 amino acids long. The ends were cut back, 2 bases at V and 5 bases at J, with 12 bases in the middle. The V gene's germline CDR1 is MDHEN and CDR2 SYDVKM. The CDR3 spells CASSLVRGVETQYF. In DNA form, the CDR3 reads TGTGCCAGCAGTTTAGTAAGGGGCGTCGAGACCCAGTACTTC.

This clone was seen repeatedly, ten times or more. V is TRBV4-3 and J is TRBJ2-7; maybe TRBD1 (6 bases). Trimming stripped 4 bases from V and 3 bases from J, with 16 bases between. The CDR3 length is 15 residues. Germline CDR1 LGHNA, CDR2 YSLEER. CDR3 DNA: TGCGCCAGCAGCCCCAGGGGACAATCCCACTACGAGCAGTACTTC. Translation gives CASSPRGQSHYEQYF.

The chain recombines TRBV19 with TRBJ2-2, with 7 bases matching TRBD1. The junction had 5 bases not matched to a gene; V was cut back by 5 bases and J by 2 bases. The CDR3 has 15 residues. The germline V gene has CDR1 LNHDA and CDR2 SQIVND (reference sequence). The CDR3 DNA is TGTGCCAGTAGTCACGGGACAGCCAACACCGGGGAGCTGTTTTTT. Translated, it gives CASSHGTANTGELFF.

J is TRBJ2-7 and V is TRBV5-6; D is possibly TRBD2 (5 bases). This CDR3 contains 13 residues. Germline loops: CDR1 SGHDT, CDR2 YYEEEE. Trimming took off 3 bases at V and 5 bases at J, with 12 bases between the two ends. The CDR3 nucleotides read TGTGCCAGCAGCTACGGTAGAGGGAACGAGCAGTACTTC. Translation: CASSYGRGNEQYF.

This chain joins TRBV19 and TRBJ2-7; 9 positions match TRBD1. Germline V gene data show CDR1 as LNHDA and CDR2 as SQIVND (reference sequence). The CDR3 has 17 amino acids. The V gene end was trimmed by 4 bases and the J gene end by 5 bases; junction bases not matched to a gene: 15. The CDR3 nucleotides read TGTGCCAGTAGTAGAGACCCCGGACAGGGGAGAAGGGACGAGCAGTACTTC. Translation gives CASSRDPGQGRRDEQYF.

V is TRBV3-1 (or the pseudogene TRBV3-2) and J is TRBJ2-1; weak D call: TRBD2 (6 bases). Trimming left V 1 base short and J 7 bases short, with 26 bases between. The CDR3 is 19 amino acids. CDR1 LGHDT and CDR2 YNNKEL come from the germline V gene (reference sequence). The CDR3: CASSQGPSLRGARGNEQFF. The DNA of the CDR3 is TGTGCCAGCAGCCAAGGGCCCTCTTTGCGGGGCGCGAGAGGAAATGAGCAGTTCTTC.

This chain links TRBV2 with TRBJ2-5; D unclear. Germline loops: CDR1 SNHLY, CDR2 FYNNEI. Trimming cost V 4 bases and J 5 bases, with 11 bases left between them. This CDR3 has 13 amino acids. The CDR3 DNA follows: TGTGCCAGCAGTGCGGCAGGTCGGGAGACCCAGTACTTC. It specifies CASSAAGRETQYF.

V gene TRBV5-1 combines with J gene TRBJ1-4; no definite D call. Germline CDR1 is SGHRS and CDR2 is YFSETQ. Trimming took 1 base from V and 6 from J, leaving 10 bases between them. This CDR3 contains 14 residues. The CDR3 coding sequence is TGCGCCAGCAGCTTGCGAAATCGGGATGAAAAACTGTTTTTT. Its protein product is CASSLRNRDEKLFF.

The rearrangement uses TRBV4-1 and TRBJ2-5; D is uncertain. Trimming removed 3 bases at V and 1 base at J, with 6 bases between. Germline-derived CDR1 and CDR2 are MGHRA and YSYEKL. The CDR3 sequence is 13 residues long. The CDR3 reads CASSHPFQETQYF. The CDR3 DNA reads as TGCGCCAGCAGCCATCCTTTCCAAGAGACCCAGTACTTC.

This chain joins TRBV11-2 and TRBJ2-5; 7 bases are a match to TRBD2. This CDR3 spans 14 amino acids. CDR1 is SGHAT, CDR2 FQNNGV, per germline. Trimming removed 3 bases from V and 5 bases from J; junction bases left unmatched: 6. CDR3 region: CASSFPGRGETQYF. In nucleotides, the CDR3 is TGTGCCAGCAGCTTCCCCGGGCGGGGGGAGACCCAGTACTTC.